The T cell receptor beta chain described here comes from a study of T cell changes during pregnancy in multiple sclerosis. Deletions cut 2 bases from V and 4 bases from J, with 6 bases between. There are 14 residues in the CDR3. Germline V lookup: CDR1 SGHTA, CDR2 FQGTGA. Profiling relied on immunoSEQ multiplex PCR, and the TCRdb table lists in-frame clones only, not all of them. The data contain roughly 100,000 clones, roughly nine tenths of them singletons. The source of this sequence is a female donor with multiple sclerosis, enrolled in a pregnancy study. This specimen was peripheral blood, taken after pregnancy. The chain couples TRBV7-3 to TRBJ2-6; D remains ambiguous. CDR3 amino acids: CASSLLPGANVLTF. In DNA form, the CDR3 reads TGTGCCAGCAGCTTACTACCCGGGGCCAACGTCCTGACTTTC.